Listed here are 16 T cell receptor beta chains from one sample, sequenced in a study of cytomegalovirus exposure and HLA in healthy donors. 13 Jbeta primers and 60 Vbeta primers were used for the PCR. The method was immunoSEQ multiplex PCR; TCRdb's version includes in-frame clones alone and lacks a portion of them. The sample lists 100,000 to 150,000 clones, over 70% occurring once. Sequenced input: PBMCs. These receptor sequences come from a man between 35 and 55 years old in good health and CMV-seropositive.

The CDR3 DNA is TGTGCCAGCAGTTTACAGGGGGCCAGCAATCAGCCCCAGCATTTT. It codes for CASSLQGASNQPQHF. The V call is TRBV6-5, the J call TRBJ1-5; TRBD1 matches 9 bases. V was pared by 4 bases and J by 1 base, with 2 bases of the junction left unmatched. The CDR3 length is 15 residues. The V gene's germline CDR1 is MNHEY and CDR2 SVGAGI.

V is TRBV7-9 and J is TRBJ1-2; 9 bases align to TRBD1. This CDR3 has 13 amino acids. Germline CDR1 and CDR2: SEHNR and FQNEAQ (reference sequence). The V and J ends lost 6 bases and 8 bases, in that order; junction bases with no gene match: 7. Here the CDR3 DNA reads TGTGCCAGCAGTTTGGACAGGGGTAGGGGCTACACCTTC. It is translated as CASSLDRGRGYTF.

A few counts support this clone. The CDR3 coding sequence is TGTGCCAGCAGTGACTCGAGCGTCGCTAGCACAGATACGCAGTATTTT. Translation gives CASSDSSVASTDTQYF. The V gene is TRBV6-4, the J gene TRBJ2-3; D is uncertain. V lost 0 bases to trimming and J lost 0 bases, with 10 bases between them. CDR3 length: 16 amino acids. Germline CDR1 reads MRHNA; CDR2 reads SNTAGT.

This clone was observed once. The chain employs TRBV7-2 and TRBJ2-1; 11 bases are shared with TRBD1. The CDR3 sequence is 15 residues long. CDR1 SGHTA and CDR2 FQGNSA come from the germline V gene. J lost 8 bases, V lost 5 bases, and 8 bases had no gene match. CDR3 sequence (DNA): TGTGCCAGCAGCAGAGACGGGACAGGGGGGGATGAGCAGTTCTTC. Translated, it gives CASSRDGTGGDEQFF.

The chain carries TRBV5-6 and TRBJ2-1; 8 nucleotides line up with TRBD1. This CDR3 region has 14 residues. Germline assignment: CDR1 SGHDT and CDR2 YYEEEE. V lost 0 bases to trimming and J lost 7 bases; unmatched junction nucleotides: 3. Written as DNA, the CDR3 is TGTGCCAGCAGCTTGGGACAGGGGCTTAATGAGCAGTTCTTC. Residues: CASSLGQGLNEQFF.

V is TRBV9 and J is TRBJ2-1; possibly TRBD2 for D (6 bases). The V and J ends lost 3 bases and 5 bases respectively, with 18 bases between them. This CDR3 spans 16 amino acids. Germline CDR1 reads SGDLS; CDR2 reads YYNGEE. CDR3 in DNA: TGTGCCAGCAGCGGCGAGGAAACTAGCAGAAACAATGAGCAGTTCTTC. Translating gives CASSGEETSRNNEQFF.

J is TRBJ2-7 and V is TRBV27, with TRBD1 matching 9 bases. Looked up from germline, CDR1 is MNHEY and CDR2 is SMNVEV (reference sequence). The CDR3 is 14 amino acids. V shed 6 bases and J 4 bases; nucleotides not matched to a gene: 7. CDR3 sequence: CASSLQGAQYEQYF. The DNA for the CDR3 is TGTGCCAGCAGCCTACAGGGGGCGCAGTACGAGCAGTACTTC.

To note about this clone: The CDR3 carries no conserved terminal phenylalanine or tryptophan, so it likely arises from a read error. The rearrangement uses TRBV2 and TRBJ2-4; D ambiguous. V was pared by 5 bases and J by 0 bases, with 8 bases between. Germline-derived CDR1 and CDR2 are SNHLY and FYNNEI. The CDR3 is 14 residues long. In DNA form, the CDR3 reads TGTGCCAGCAGTTATAACAGAGCCAAAAACATTCAGTACCTC. It specifies CASSYNRAKNIQYL.

This CDR3 is CASSLGAGTSGDQQFF. DNA for the CDR3: TGTGCCAGCAGCTTAGGGGCCGGGACTAGCGGGGATCAGCAGTTCTTC. The chain is built from TRBV7-8 and TRBJ2-1; 13 bases map to TRBD2. The CDR3 is 16 amino acids. Trimming removed 1 base from V and 11 bases from J; junction bases left unmatched: 8. Germline CDR1 is SGHVS and CDR2 is FQNEAQ.

The chain recombines TRBV27 with TRBJ1-4, with 8 bases aligning to TRBD1. CDR3 length: 16 residues. J was trimmed by 6 bases and V by 3 bases; bases with no gene match: 9. Germline loops: CDR1 MNHEY, CDR2 SMNVEV (reference sequence). The CDR3 protein is CASSLTTGGSYEKLFF. CDR3 nucleotides: TGTGCCAGCAGTTTGACCACAGGGGGAAGTTATGAAAAACTGTTTTTT.

The V and J genes are TRBV7-9 and TRBJ2-1; D is unclear. Germline loops: CDR1 SEHNR, CDR2 FQNEAQ (reference sequence). Trimming removed 3 bases at V and 6 bases at J, with 3 bases between. This CDR3 is 11 amino acids long. CDR3 sequence: CASSFINEQFF. CDR3 coding DNA: TGTGCCAGCAGCTTCATCAATGAGCAGTTCTTC. Full variable domain (remainder filled in from reference TRBV7-9 and TRBJ2-1): DTGVSQNPRHKITKRGQNVTFRCDPISEHNRLYWYRQTLGQGPEFLTYFQNEAQLEKSRLLSDRFSAERPKGSFSTLEIQRTEQGDSAMYLCASSFINEQFFGPGTRLTVL.

This clone was detected many times. The V and J genes are TRBV12-5 and TRBJ2-1; 10 bases match TRBD2. The length of the CDR3 is 19 residues. Germline V CDR1 and CDR2: LGHNT, FRNRAP. V shed 2 bases, J shed 4 bases, and the junction held 14 bases outside the gene matches. This chain's CDR3 is CASGLPPLVLAGAYNEQFF. The DNA for the CDR3 is TGTGCTAGTGGTTTGCCCCCCTTGGTGCTAGCGGGAGCTTACAATGAGCAGTTCTTC.

V and J are TRBV6-5 and TRBJ2-5; 8 positions match TRBD1. Trimming removed 2 bases from V and 4 bases from J; junction bases left unmatched: 6. Germline loops: CDR1 MNHEY, CDR2 SVGAGI. CDR3 length equals 15 residues. CDR3 in amino acids: CASSYPQGAGETQYF. The CDR3 nucleotides are TGTGCCAGCAGTTACCCCCAGGGGGCTGGAGAGACCCAGTACTTC.

A single count supports this clone. This chain connects TRBV7-2 to TRBJ1-1; D unclear. The germline gives CDR1 SGHTA, CDR2 FQGNSA. This CDR3 spans 13 amino acids. V was cut by 0 bases and J by 8 bases, with 10 bases left in between. CDR3 amino acids: CASSLAMAREAFF. CDR3 in DNA: TGTGCCAGCAGCTTAGCAATGGCCAGGGAAGCTTTCTTT.

There are a few counts of this clone. This chain connects TRBV5-6 to TRBJ2-5; D is perhaps TRBD1 (6 bases). V was cut by 1 base and J by 5 bases, with 12 bases left in between. Germline CDR1 reads SGHDT; CDR2 reads YYEEEE. The length of the CDR3 is 14 residues. The CDR3 here is CASSLQGRWETQYF. The CDR3, as DNA: TGTGCCAGCAGCTTGCAGGGGCGCTGGGAGACCCAGTACTTC.

The chain couples TRBV7-9 to TRBJ1-4, with D unresolved. V lost 2 bases and J lost 8, with 6 bases in between. The CDR3 loop spans 12 amino acids. Germline V gives CDR1 SEHNR, CDR2 FQNEAQ (reference sequence). CDR3 bases: TGTGCCAGCAGCTTATCGGGGGAAAAACTGTTTTTT. It translates to CASSLSGEKLFF.